This passage covers 20 T cell receptor beta chains from one sample sequenced in a study of blood T cell repertoires in COVID-19. Sequencing was performed with immunoSEQ multiplex PCR; in TCRdb, only in-frame clones are kept and a portion is missing. The sample holds some 120,000 clones, around 88% seen once. The sequencing input was peripheral blood. The receptors come from an older man with active or convalescent COVID-19.

The rearrangement joins TRBV7-9 to TRBJ2-3, with D possibly TRBD1 on 6 matching bases. Trimming removed 5 bases from V and 3 bases from J, with 12 bases in between. Germline CDR1 reads SEHNR; CDR2 reads FQNEAQ (reference sequence). This CDR3 is 14 amino acids long. CDR3 coding DNA: TGTGCCAGCAGCATCAGGGGAGTGACAGATACGCAGTATTTT. Translation gives CASSIRGVTDTQYF. The full variable domain, its missing parts supplied by reference TRBV7-9 and TRBJ2-3, is DTGVSQNPRHKITKRGQNVTFRCDPISEHNRLYWYRQTLGQGPEFLTYFQNEAQLEKSRLLSDRFSAERPKGSFSTLEIQRTEQGDSAMYLCASSIRGVTDTQYFGPGTRLTVL.

This rearrangement joins TRBV5-1 to TRBJ2-3, with 11 bases matching TRBD1. After removal of 1 base from V and 0 bases from J, the junction contained 7 bases not matched to a gene. CDR1 and CDR2 from the germline V gene are SGHRS and YFSETQ. This CDR3 comprises 18 residues. The CDR3 is CASSLSRTGGTSTDTQYF. In nucleotides, the CDR3 is TGCGCCAGCAGCTTGAGCAGGACAGGGGGCACGAGCACAGATACGCAGTATTTT.

The V gene is TRBV4-1, the J gene TRBJ1-1, with TRBD1 matching 8 bases. The V segment lost 5 bases and the J segment 9 bases; nucleotides outside the gene matches: 5. This CDR3 has 12 amino acids. Germline lookup yields CDR1 MGHRA and CDR2 YSYEKL. DNA of the CDR3: TGCGCCAGCAGCACTCGGGACAGGCAAGCTTTCTTT. This translates into CASSTRDRQAFF.

This clone came up once. The rearrangement uses TRBV11-3 and TRBJ2-2; 7 bases are shared with TRBD1. Germline loops: CDR1 SGHNT, CDR2 YENEEA. V lost 5 bases, J lost 3 bases, and 6 bases stayed unmatched. The CDR3 extends over 15 amino acids. The CDR3 is CASSDPGTDTGELFF. DNA of the CDR3: TGTGCCAGCAGCGACCCCGGGACAGACACCGGGGAGCTGTTTTTT.

The chain recombines TRBV12-3 or TRBV12-4 with TRBJ1-2; D possibly corresponds to TRBD1 (5 bases). CDR3 length equals 13 residues. V lost 3 bases and J lost 8, with 13 bases in between. CDR3 DNA: TGTGCCAGCAGTTTGGGCAGGGTCCGCGGCTACACCTTC. Translation: CASSLGRVRGYTF.

V gene TRBV5-1 combines with J gene TRBJ1-2; D is ambiguous. The length of the CDR3 is 13 residues. Trimming removed 3 bases at V and 5 bases at J, with 11 bases between. CDR1 SGHRS and CDR2 YFSETQ come from the germline V gene. Here the CDR3 reads CASSSGGQYGYTF. The CDR3 DNA is TGCGCCAGCAGCTCGGGAGGGCAGTATGGCTACACCTTC.

V is TRBV25-1 and J is TRBJ1-3; possible D gene TRBD1, 6 bases. Trimming removed 4 bases at V and 0 bases at J, with 13 bases between. The length of the CDR3 is 16 residues. Germline lookup yields CDR1 MGHDK and CDR2 SYGVNS. CDR3 residues: CASSGDTGPSGNTIYF. The CDR3 nucleotides read TGTGCCAGCAGTGGCGACACAGGGCCCTCTGGAAACACCATATATTTT. Together with reference TRBV25-1 and TRBJ1-3, the CDR3 gives the full variable domain: EADIYQTPRYLVIGTGKKITLECSQTMGHDKMYWYQQDPGMELHLIHYSYGVNSTEKGDLSSESTVSRIRTEHFPLTLESARPSHTSQYLCASSGDTGPSGNTIYFGEGSWLTVV.

The V call is TRBV18, the J call TRBJ1-5; TRBD1 might be the D (5 bases). The CDR3 covers 14 residues. CDR1 is KGHSH, CDR2 LQKENI, per germline. The V end lost 5 bases, the J end lost 3 bases, and 11 bases lay between the germline ends. CDR3: CASSETGDNQPQHF. The CDR3 DNA reads TGTGCCAGCTCAGAAACAGGTGACAATCAGCCCCAGCATTTT.

The chain links TRBV2 to TRBJ1-1; D might be TRBD1 (6 bases). V was shortened by 5 bases and J by 1 base, with 8 bases between the two germline ends. This CDR3 is built from 13 residues. Germline CDR1 is SNHLY and CDR2 is FYNNEI. The CDR3 region is CASSWGQNTEAFF. For the CDR3, the DNA is TGTGCCAGCAGTTGGGGACAGAACACTGAAGCTTTCTTT.

This clone occurred a few times. V usage is TRBV5-1 and J usage is TRBJ1-2; D is perhaps TRBD1 (5 bases). Germline V lookup: CDR1 SGHRS, CDR2 YFSETQ. Trimming removed 1 base at V and 0 bases at J, with 10 bases between. The CDR3 runs to 15 residues. The CDR3 is CASSLTGSANYGYTF. The CDR3 region has the DNA TGCGCCAGCAGCTTGACAGGATCCGCTAACTATGGCTACACCTTC.

The V and J genes are TRBV7-2 and TRBJ1-4, with D maybe TRBD1 (5 bases). The germline V gene has CDR1 SGHTA and CDR2 FQGNSA. The CDR3 loop spans 15 amino acids. Trimming took off 2 bases at V and 7 bases at J, with 14 bases between the two ends. The chain's CDR3 is CASSLQGEIREKLFF. Here the CDR3 DNA reads TGTGCCAGCAGCTTACAGGGTGAAATTCGTGAAAAACTGTTTTTT.

V is TRBV4-1 and J is TRBJ2-1; 10 bases match TRBD2. The V gene's germline CDR1 is MGHRA and CDR2 YSYEKL. J lost 0 bases, V lost 0 bases, and 17 bases had no gene match. The CDR3 consists of 22 residues. The CDR3 protein is CASSQDRRLAGLIRSSYNEQFF. DNA of the CDR3: TGCGCCAGCAGCCAAGACCGACGACTAGCGGGCCTAATTAGGAGCTCCTACAATGAGCAGTTCTTC.

The V and J genes are TRBV11-2 and TRBJ2-1, with 8 bases identical to TRBD2. CDR3 length: 16 residues. The V gene's germline CDR1 is SGHAT and CDR2 FQNNGV. Trimming took 5 bases from V and 2 from J; bases not matched to a gene: 8. The CDR3 protein is CASSARGDLTYNEQFF. CDR3 DNA: TGTGCCAGCAGCGCGCGGGGGGATTTGACCTACAATGAGCAGTTCTTC.

The chain carries TRBV2 and TRBJ1-4; 9 bases match TRBD1. The CDR3 totals 15 residues. Trimming cost V 4 bases and J 6 bases; bases outside gene matches: 6. The germline CDR1 and CDR2 sequences are SNHLY and FYNNEI. In DNA form, the CDR3 reads TGTGCCAGCAGTGGGACGGGACAGGGATATGAAAAACTGTTTTTT. Its protein is CASSGTGQGYEKLFF.

This clone was seen more than once but under ten times. The V call is TRBV9, the J call TRBJ2-1, with a weak D call TRBD2 (5 bases). CDR3 size: 16 residues. V shed 0 bases and J shed 2 bases, with 12 bases lying between them. Per the germline V gene, CDR1 is SGDLS and CDR2 is YYNGEE. The CDR3 nucleotides are TGTGCCAGCAGCGTAGAGGGCGGACTGACCTACAATGAGCAGTTCTTC. Amino acids: CASSVEGGLTYNEQFF.

CDR3: CASSPGQGGDTQYF. In DNA, the CDR3 is TGTGCCAGCAGCCCGGGACAGGGGGGTGATACGCAGTATTTT. The chain joins TRBV7-3 to TRBJ2-3, with 11 bases that match TRBD1. Germline trimming cut 5 bases from V and 6 bases from J; bases unmatched to any gene: 4. The germline gives CDR1 SGHTA, CDR2 FQGTGA. The length of the CDR3 is 14 residues. The full variable domain, its missing parts supplied by reference TRBV7-3 and TRBJ2-3, is GAGVSQTPSNKVTEKGKYVELRCDPISGHTALYWYRQSLGQGPEFLIYFQGTGAADDSGLPNDRFFAVRPEGSVSTLKIQRTERGDSAVYLCASSPGQGGDTQYFGPGTRLTVL.

This clone was detected once. The rearrangement links TRBV7-9 to TRBJ2-3; 8 bases map to TRBD2. The V segment lost 6 bases and the J segment 4 bases; nucleotides outside the gene matches: 9. This CDR3 region has 15 residues. CDR1 SEHNR and CDR2 FQNEAQ come from the germline V gene (reference sequence). The CDR3 nucleotides are TGTGCCAGCAGTCCTGGCGGGGGGCGCTCAGATACGCAGTATTTT. Encoded protein: CASSPGGGRSDTQYF. Drawing the rest from reference TRBV7-9 and TRBJ2-3, the complete variable domain is DTGVSQNPRHKITKRGQNVTFRCDPISEHNRLYWYRQTLGQGPEFLTYFQNEAQLEKSRLLSDRFSAERPKGSFSTLEIQRTEQGDSAMYLCASSPGGGRSDTQYFGPGTRLTVL.

This clone turned up a few times. This CDR3 is CASSSGGTNQPQHF. The CDR3 region has the DNA TGTGCCAGCAGCTCCGGGGGGACGAATCAGCCCCAGCATTTT. This chain connects TRBV9 to TRBJ1-5; TRBD1 is a possible D gene (5 bases). The CDR3 covers 14 residues. Per germline, CDR1 SGDLS and CDR2 YYNGEE. Trimming cost V 4 bases and J 4 bases, with 12 bases left between them. The entire variable domain, with the rest obtained from reference TRBV9 and TRBJ1-5, is as follows: DSGVTQTPKHLITATGQRVTLRCSPRSGDLSVYWYQQSLDQGLQFLIQYYNGEERAKGNILERFSAQQFPDLHSELNLSSLELGDSALYFCASSSGGTNQPQHFGDGTRLSIL.

V usage is TRBV5-1 and J usage is TRBJ1-2; TRBD1 agrees at 7 bases. CDR3 length equals 16 residues. V shed 2 bases, J shed 1 base, and the junction held 8 bases outside the gene matches. In germline, CDR1 is SGHRS, CDR2 YFSETQ. The CDR3 loop is CASSFRQGGNNYGYTF. CDR3 nucleotide sequence: TGCGCCAGCAGCTTCAGACAGGGCGGGAATAACTATGGCTACACCTTC.

V and J are TRBV7-3 and TRBJ2-2, with TRBD2 identical over 13 bases. The V and J ends lost 5 bases and 5 bases, in that order; junction bases with no gene match: 5. CDR1 SGHTA and CDR2 FQGTGA come from the germline V gene. CDR3 length: 16 amino acids. The CDR3: CASSPTSGGQTGELFF. CDR3 nucleotide sequence: TGTGCCAGCAGCCCGACTAGCGGGGGGCAGACCGGGGAGCTGTTTTTT.